This TCR beta chain was recovered during a study of blood T cell repertoires in COVID-19. The overall study: Sites across the United States, Italy and Spain contributed samples from acute and convalescent COVID-19.

Assignment of participants to cohorts was predicated upon participant-reported clinical history. Recovered status applied to Cohort 3 donors who had two consecutive negative PCRs. It also applied to those with clearance or with symptom resolution. In the source study's methods: The authors estimated nucleated cell counts from reference gene primer amplification. Assay used: immunoSEQ multiplex PCR; TCRdb lists only in-frame clones, some missing. That table furnishes V, J and clone size, whereas the DNA furnished D and trimming. The sample contains just over 150,000 clones, roughly 90% of which appear only once. Germline CDR1 SQVTM, CDR2 ANQGSEA. The CDR3 has 11 amino acids. The V and J ends lost 4 bases and 6 bases respectively, with 9 bases between them.

Sequenced material: PBMCs or T cells enriched from blood (not recorded which). The sequence was obtained from a woman aged 50 to 60 who had recovered from COVID-19. The V call is TRBV29-1, the J call TRBJ1-2; D may be TRBD1 (6 bases). Written as DNA, the CDR3 is TGCAGCGTTGTAGGGGGGGATGGCTACACCTTC. Protein: CSVVGGDGYTF.